This is a list of T cell receptor beta chains from one sample in a study of blood T cell repertoires in COVID-19. Libraries were prepared by immunoSEQ multiplex PCR; TCRdb keeps only in-frame clonotypes and omits some of them. The sample includes some 150,000 clones, approximately 90% of them seen just once. The sample consisted of peripheral blood. Receptors originate from a woman aged 45-65 years with acute or convalescent COVID-19. Both conserved end residues are part of each CDR3. The D gene is left open where the match is weak. For some rows the clone size is stated as once, few or many, or as a class when expanded; others skip it.

CDR3aa,CDR3nt,v_gene,abundance,d_gene,j_gene
CAWSVRASSYNEQFF,TGTGCCTGGAGTGTACGAGCGAGCTCCTACAATGAGCAGTTCTTC,TRBV30,once,-,TRBJ2-1
CASSYRGPSYNEQFF,TGTGCCAGCTCATACAGGGGACCCTCCTACAATGAGCAGTTCTTC,TRBV18,-,TRBD1,TRBJ2-1
CASSRPGQPSGNTIYF,TGTGCCAGCAGCCGACCGGGACAGCCATCTGGAAACACCATATATTTT,TRBV14,few,TRBD1,TRBJ1-3
CASSYNGLGNQPQHF,TGTGCCAGCAGTTACAACGGCCTAGGCAATCAGCCCCAGCATTTT,TRBV6-5,few,-,TRBJ1-5
CASIAGSSYNEQFF,TGTGCCAGCATCGCGGGGAGCTCCTACAATGAGCAGTTCTTC,TRBV6-5,-,-,TRBJ2-1
CASSSGLAESIDTQYF,TGCGCCAGCAGCTCGGGACTAGCGGAGAGTATAGATACGCAGTATTTT,TRBV5-1,-,TRBD2,TRBJ2-3
CASSPPGREGLEQYF,TGTGCCAGCTCACCACCGGGGCGGGAGGGGCTCGAGCAGTACTTC,TRBV18,-,TRBD2,TRBJ2-7
CASSRDRDEQYF,TGTGCCAGCAGCCGAGACAGGGACGAGCAGTACTTC,TRBV5-4,-,TRBD1,TRBJ2-7
CASSEWSTGGRTEAFF,TGTGCCAGCAGTGAATGGTCCACAGGAGGGAGGACTGAAGCTTTCTTT,TRBV25-1,-,-,TRBJ1-1
CASSVDVTSVNTQYF,TGTGCCAGCAGCGTAGATGTCACTAGCGTTAATACGCAGTATTTT,TRBV9,-,TRBD2,TRBJ2-3
CASSWDSRTGELFF,TGTGCCAGCAGCTGGGACAGCCGCACCGGGGAGCTGTTTTTT,TRBV6-5,-,TRBD1,TRBJ2-2
CASSLAGTGGYEQYF,TGTGCCAGCAGCTTAGCCGGGACAGGGGGCTACGAGCAGTACTTC,TRBV7-2,-,TRBD1,TRBJ2-7
CASSLSFPGRNTEAFF,TGTGCCAGCAGTTTATCTTTTCCAGGAAGGAACACTGAAGCTTTCTTT,TRBV27,-,-,TRBJ1-1
CASTPAGGAGYEQYF,TGTGCCAGCACTCCGGCAGGGGGCGCGGGATACGAGCAGTACTTC,TRBV9,-,TRBD1,TRBJ2-7
CASSQEWAAAGVNYQETQYF,TGCGCCAGCAGCCAGGAATGGGCGGCAGCGGGGGTTAACTACCAAGAGACCCAGTACTTC,TRBV4-3,-,TRBD2,TRBJ2-5
CASSIVQGAYEQYF,TGTGCCAGTAGTATAGTACAGGGGGCCTACGAGCAGTACTTC,TRBV19,-,TRBD1,TRBJ2-7
CASSQGREVSTDTQYF,TGTGCCAGCAGCCAAGGCCGGGAAGTTTCCACAGATACGCAGTATTTT,TRBV11-3,once,-,TRBJ2-3
CASSQDWGDSRSNEKLFF,TGCGCCAGCAGCCAAGATTGGGGGGACTCACGTTCTAATGAAAAACTGTTTTTT,TRBV4-3,-,-,TRBJ1-4
CASSPSQREIYNEQFF,TGTGCCAGCAGCCCCTCTCAGCGGGAGATCTACAATGAGCAGTTCTTC,TRBV7-9,-,TRBD2,TRBJ2-1
CASSQEVLAGRTGELFF,TGCGCCAGCAGCCAAGAAGTGCTAGCGGGGAGGACCGGGGAGCTGTTTTTT,TRBV4-3,few,TRBD2,TRBJ2-2
CASSGQDSSYNEQFF,TGTGCCAGCAGCGGACAGGATAGCTCCTACAATGAGCAGTTCTTC,TRBV6-4,-,TRBD1,TRBJ2-1
CATSRGWGPHSNQPQHF,TGTGCCACCAGCAGAGGTTGGGGGCCCCATAGCAATCAGCCCCAGCATTTT,TRBV15,-,-,TRBJ1-5
CSASPTSGRTNEQFF,TGCAGTGCTAGTCCGACTAGCGGGAGGACTAATGAGCAGTTCTTC,TRBV20-1,-,TRBD2,TRBJ2-1
CASSPGLAGDQYF,TGCGCCAGCAGCCCCGGACTAGCGGGGGATCAGTACTTC,TRBV4-1,-,TRBD2,TRBJ2-7
CASSADWTGVEKLFF,TGTGCCAGCAGCGCGGATTGGACAGGGGTTGAAAAACTGTTTTTT,TRBV3-1/TRBV3-2,-,TRBD1,TRBJ1-4
CASSRQGAGYGYTF,TGTGCCAGCAGTCGACAGGGGGCTGGCTATGGCTACACCTTC,TRBV28,-,TRBD1,TRBJ1-2
CASSPPGVAAHRSTGELFF,TGTGCCAGCAGCCCTCCGGGGGTAGCGGCCCACCGGAGCACCGGGGAGCTGTTTTTT,TRBV21-1,-,-,TRBJ2-2
CASSPPGGREETQYF,TGTGCCAGCAGCCCCCCGGGGGGACGGGAAGAGACCCAGTACTTC,TRBV9,-,TRBD2,TRBJ2-5
CASSRTGGSNEKLFF,TGTGCCAGCAGCCGGACAGGGGGCTCTAATGAAAAACTGTTTTTT,TRBV7-2,-,TRBD1,TRBJ1-4
CASAAGTVETQYF,TGTGCTAGTGCCGCTGGCACCGTCGAGACCCAGTACTTC,TRBV12-5,-,-,TRBJ2-5
CASSDWTRQETQYF,TGTGCCAGCAGTGATTGGACTAGACAAGAGACCCAGTACTTC,TRBV6-1,-,TRBD2,TRBJ2-5
CASSDPLGSETQYF,TGCGCCAGCAGTGATCCGCTAGGGAGTGAGACCCAGTACTTC,TRBV10-2,-,-,TRBJ2-5
CASSPGTGVGKLFF,TGTGCCAGCTCACCTGGGACAGGGGTCGGAAAACTGTTTTTT,TRBV18,-,TRBD1,TRBJ1-4
CASSPASGADTQYF,TGTGCCAGCAGCCCCGCTTCAGGGGCAGATACGCAGTATTTT,TRBV9,-,-,TRBJ2-3
CASRLKWTSGEQYF,TGTGCCAGTAGATTAAAGTGGACTAGCGGCGAGCAGTACTTC,TRBV19,-,TRBD2,TRBJ2-7
CASSPSGTWNTGELFF,TGTGCCAGCAGTCCCTCCGGGACTTGGAACACCGGGGAGCTGTTTTTT,TRBV6-2/TRBV6-3,-,-,TRBJ2-2
CASIKGVSGNTIYF,TGTGCCAGTATTAAAGGAGTCTCTGGAAACACCATATATTTT,TRBV19,-,-,TRBJ1-3
CASNGMDQPQHF,TGTGCCAGTAATGGCATGGATCAGCCCCAGCATTTT,TRBV19,-,-,TRBJ1-5
CASSSLAGLYNEQFF,TGTGCCAGCAGTTCACTAGCGGGCCTATACAATGAGCAGTTCTTC,TRBV2,-,TRBD2,TRBJ2-1
CASSSGGGTGELFF,TGTGCCAGCAGCTCCGGGGGGGGCACCGGGGAGCTGTTTTTT,TRBV11-2,-,TRBD2,TRBJ2-2
CASEQGAPGELFF,TGTGCCAGCGAGCAGGGGGCTCCCGGGGAGCTGTTTTTT,TRBV7-9,-,TRBD1,TRBJ2-2
CASSYSGDTYGYTF,TGTGCCAGCAGTTACTCGGGGGACACCTATGGCTACACCTTC,TRBV6-5,-,-,TRBJ1-2
CASSPGQGFGGELFF,TGTGCCAGCAGTCCGGGACAAGGGTTCGGCGGGGAGCTGTTTTTT,TRBV6-5,-,-,TRBJ2-2
CSATWAGRDFF,TGCAGTGCTACCTGGGCGGGGAGGGACTTTTTT,TRBV20-1,-,-,TRBJ1-4
CASSLALRTSGRLYEQYF,TGTGCCAGCAGCTTAGCGCTGAGGACTAGCGGGAGACTTTACGAGCAGTACTTC,TRBV7-8,-,TRBD2,TRBJ2-7
CASSMRLVGYEQYF,TGTGCCAGTAGTATGCGGCTAGTCGGCTACGAGCAGTACTTC,TRBV19,-,-,TRBJ2-7
CASSPVTRMAYEQYF,TGTGCCAGCAGCCCCGTGACAAGGATGGCGTACGAGCAGTACTTC,TRBV7-2,once,-,TRBJ2-7
CASTRIRLSGGITYEQYF,TGTGCCAGCACCCGAATAAGATTAAGCGGGGGGATTACCTACGAGCAGTACTTC,TRBV3-1/TRBV3-2,-,TRBD2,TRBJ2-7
CASSKTRQGGHGYTF,TGTGCCAGTAGTAAAACCCGACAGGGGGGTCATGGCTACACCTTC,TRBV19,few,TRBD1,TRBJ1-2
CAWLSPPGLAHDTQYF,TGTGCCTGGTTATCCCCCCCGGGACTTGCGCACGATACGCAGTATTTT,TRBV30,-,-,TRBJ2-3
CASSPRPRGDEQFF,TGTGCCAGCAGCCCACGCCCAAGAGGCGATGAGCAGTTCTTC,TRBV7-3,-,-,TRBJ2-1